This T cell receptor beta chain appears in the sequencing data of a study of T cells in Graves' hyperthyroidism and ophthalmopathy. The V end was cut by 4 bases, the J end by 11 bases, with 18 bases between. The CDR3 runs to 14 residues. This clonotype was seen many times. Antigen specificity is unknown. Researchers amplified the TCR beta CDR3 regions from RNA transcripts. HTBI primers were employed in a first-round RT-PCR of the TCR CDR3. One entry per CDR3 protein, called by TCRdb with MiXCR from the multiplex PCR reads. Of 250,000 or so distinct CDR3 sequences listed, around 15% are singletons. Clinicians diagnosed patients from clinical symptoms, serum thyroxine and TRAb, thyroid ultrasound and orbital computed tomography. Study-wide results and caveats: Stable hyperthyroidism was told apart from ophthalmopathy by a model built on 13 V-J features. The model identified upcoming ophthalmopathy a median roughly 6 months ahead of onset.

The chain carries TRBV12-3 or TRBV12-4 and TRBJ1-5, with D unclear. The receptor was isolated from a woman aged 45 to 65 with Graves' hyperthyroidism that later progressed to Graves' ophthalmopathy. The sample comprised blood. Here the CDR3 DNA reads TGTGCCAGCAGTTCCCATGATGGGAATATGGCCCAGCATTTT. This gives the protein CASSSHDGNMAQHF.